The 2 T cell receptor beta chains reported below all come from one sample, sequenced in a study of cytomegalovirus exposure and HLA in healthy donors. Researchers ran the PCR with 60 Vbeta and 13 Jbeta primers. Profiling relied on immunoSEQ multiplex PCR, and the TCRdb table lists in-frame clones only, not all of them. The sample has 150,000 to 200,000 clones, about 81% seen once; the top ten hold about 2%. The sequenced material came from PBMCs. The receptors derive from a woman aged 25-40 years in good health and CMV-seronegative.

This clone was detected a few times. The gene calls are TRBV7-2 and TRBJ2-7; TRBD1 matches at 9 bases. Looked up from germline, CDR1 is SGHTA and CDR2 is FQGNSA. V lost 2 bases, J lost 1 base, and 3 bases stayed unmatched. The CDR3 loop spans 15 amino acids. The CDR3 coding sequence is TGTGCCAGCAGCTTACCGACAGGGGGTTCCTACGAGCAGTACTTC. Its translation: CASSLPTGGSYEQYF.

With regard to this clone: At one boundary the junction diverges from the germline segment, which might be a read error. The chain links TRBV7-9 to TRBJ1-2; D is ambiguous. Germline-derived CDR1 and CDR2 are SEHNR and FQNEAQ (reference sequence). This CDR3 is 11 amino acids long. The CDR3 loop is CSSSFGYGYTF. As DNA, the CDR3 is TGTTCCAGCAGCTTCGGCTATGGCTACACCTTC.